The rows below give T cell receptor beta chains drawn from one sample of a study of T-cell memory formation after mild COVID-19. Using its own MiXCR run on the 5' RACE reads, TCRdb lists one record per CDR3 protein. The sample contains 180,000 or so distinct CDR3 sequences, 11% of which appear only once. Sample: PBMCs or a T cell subset sorted from them (not recorded which). The receptors were gathered from a man between 18 and 29 years old who had mild COVID-19 (a few samples of this study predate the infection). Cell type and time point are not known. Each CDR3 is given with its conserved first and last residue. The D gene is left open where the match is weak. The listing skips clone size in some rows; elsewhere it reads once, few, many or a size class.

size,D,V,J,CDR3,DNA
.,.,TRBV5-1,TRBJ2-3,CASSSGRGGGTDTQYF,TGCGCCAGCAGCTCCGGACGTGGGGGAGGCACAGATACGCAGTATTTT
.,.,TRBV20-1,TRBJ1-4,CSARVFMGATNEKLFF,TGCAGTGCTAGAGTTTTTATGGGTGCAACTAATGAAAAACTGTTTTTT
.,.,TRBV9,TRBJ1-3,CASSVGQMSGNTIYF,TGTGCCAGCAGCGTAGGACAGATGTCTGGAAACACCATATATTTT
.,TRBD2,TRBV5-1,TRBJ2-3,CASSLRTSGGAADTQYF,TGCGCCAGCAGCCTAAGGACTAGCGGGGGGGCGGCGGATACGCAGTATTTT
.,TRBD1,TRBV5-5,TRBJ2-7,CASSSGQVYEQYF,TGTGCCAGCAGCTCAGGACAGGTGTACGAGCAGTACTTC
few,.,TRBV7-2,TRBJ2-5,CASSFGQQETQYF,TGTGCCAGCAGCTTTGGACAGCAAGAGACCCAGTACTTC
.,TRBD2,TRBV29-1,TRBJ2-3,CSVPSGGGTDTQYF,TGCAGCGTCCCGAGCGGGGGTGGCACAGATACGCAGTATTTT
few,.,TRBV20-1,TRBJ1-2,CSARDDRRNYGYTF,TGCAGTGCTCGAGACGACAGGAGAAACTATGGCTACACCTTC
few,.,TRBV20-1,TRBJ1-1,CSTNSDWGMNTEAFF,TGCAGTACCAATTCTGACTGGGGAATGAACACTGAAGCTTTCTTT
.,.,TRBV28,TRBJ1-5,CASSSGRHQPQHF,TGTGCCAGCAGTTCAGGCAGGCATCAGCCCCAGCATTTT
many,.,TRBV7-2,TRBJ2-7,CASSPNRVQEQYF,TGTGCCAGCAGCCCCAACAGGGTGCAAGAGCAGTACTTC
many,TRBD2,TRBV20-1,TRBJ2-5,CSARDDSGGLGTQYF,TGCAGTGCTAGAGACGATAGCGGGGGCCTGGGGACCCAGTACTTC
.,.,TRBV9,TRBJ2-3,CASSISGYHDTDTQYF,TGTGCCAGCAGCATCAGCGGTTACCATGACACAGATACGCAGTATTTT
many,.,TRBV4-1,TRBJ2-3,CASSQEGRPSTDTQYF,TGCGCCAGCAGCCAAGAGGGCCGTCCTAGCACAGATACGCAGTATTTT
.,.,TRBV5-1,TRBJ2-2,CASSFGQITGELFF,TGCGCCAGCAGCTTTGGGCAAATCACCGGGGAGCTGTTTTTT
few,TRBD2,TRBV4-1,TRBJ2-3,CASSRLARLAGRTDTQYF,TGCGCCAGCAGCCGGTTAGCGAGACTAGCGGGGCGCACAGATACGCAGTATTTT
few,.,TRBV5-6,TRBJ2-1,CASSRQVEQFF,TGTGCCAGCAGTCGACAGGTTGAGCAGTTCTTC
few,.,TRBV7-9,TRBJ2-3,CASSLGPPSGDTQYF,TGTGCCAGCAGCTTAGGCCCACCATCTGGCGATACGCAGTATTTT
.,.,TRBV20-1,TRBJ1-1,CSANPQPEAFF,TGCAGTGCTAACCCCCAGCCTGAAGCTTTCTTT
few,TRBD2,TRBV5-1,TRBJ2-3,CASGLAGGPRQDTQYF,TGCGCCAGTGGACTAGCGGGGGGGCCCCGCCAGGATACGCAGTATTTT
few,.,TRBV6-5,TRBJ1-1,CASRRAVNTEAFF,TGTGCCAGCAGACGCGCAGTGAACACTGAAGCTTTCTTT
.,.,TRBV11-2,TRBJ1-2,CASSLSGVGYTF,TGTGCCAGCAGCTTATCAGGGGTAGGCTACACCTTC
.,TRBD1,TRBV9,TRBJ2-6,CASSAQPPGGTGANVLTF,TGTGCCAGCAGCGCGCAACCCCCAGGGGGCACTGGGGCCAACGTCCTGACTTTC
many,TRBD1,TRBV20-1,TRBJ2-3,CSASPAHGTGSTDTQYF,TGCAGTGCTAGTCCTGCCCACGGGACAGGGTCCACAGATACGCAGTATTTT
.,.,TRBV12-3/TRBV12-4,TRBJ1-6,CASSVDTARAHF,TGTGCCAGCAGTGTGGACACCGCTCGGGCCCACTTT
few,TRBD1,TRBV20-1,TRBJ1-5,CSAGRRGGYQPQHF,TGCAGTGCTGGACGCAGGGGGGGTTATCAGCCCCAGCATTTT
many,TRBD1,TRBV5-1,TRBJ2-3,CASSFRDRGIPDTQYF,TGCGCCAGCAGCTTCCGGGACAGGGGGATCCCGGATACGCAGTATTTT
few,.,TRBV7-2,TRBJ1-6,CASSLGQGKGSYNSPLHF,TGTGCCAGCAGCTTAGGGCAGGGGAAGGGCTCCTATAATTCACCCCTCCACTTT
.,TRBD1,TRBV5-1,TRBJ2-2,CASSPGQLTGELFF,TGCGCCAGCAGCCCGGGACAGCTCACCGGGGAGCTGTTTTTT
many,TRBD1,TRBV6-5,TRBJ1-5,CASSRAGTGGNQPQHF,TGTGCCAGCAGTCGGGCCGGGACAGGGGGGAATCAGCCCCAGCATTTT
.,TRBD1,TRBV4-3,TRBJ2-7,CASSRQRIGTGSGYEQYF,TGCGCCAGCAGCCGCCAGAGGATCGGGACAGGGTCGGGATACGAGCAGTACTTC
few,.,TRBV25-1,TRBJ1-1,CASSERRNTEAFF,TGTGCCAGCAGTGAACGCAGGAACACTGAAGCTTTCTTT
few,.,TRBV20-1,TRBJ1-1,CSARDRLEAFF,TGCAGTGCTAGAGATAGACTTGAGGCTTTCTTT
.,.,TRBV5-4,TRBJ2-5,CASSSQQETQYF,TGTGCCAGCAGCTCTCAGCAAGAGACCCAGTACTTC
few,.,TRBV4-3,TRBJ1-2,CASSQDEAGSRGYTF,TGCGCCAGCAGCCAAGATGAGGCAGGGTCTCGAGGCTACACCTTC
many,.,TRBV20-1,TRBJ2-7,CSARRGSYEQYF,TGCAGTGCCCGAAGGGGATCCTACGAGCAGTACTTC
many,.,TRBV9,TRBJ1-6,CASSVVGDLGNSPLHF,TGTGCCAGCAGCGTAGTAGGGGACCTCGGAAATTCACCCCTCCACTTT
.,.,TRBV5-1,TRBJ1-1,CAAREGGNTEAFF,TGCGCCGCCAGGGAAGGGGGGAACACTGAAGCTTTCTTT
few,.,TRBV20-1,TRBJ1-1,CSASGRGVGSEAFF,TGCAGTGCTAGCGGTAGGGGGGTAGGGTCTGAAGCTTTCTTT
few,.,TRBV15,TRBJ1-2,CATSRDSSAGYTF,TGTGCCACCAGCAGAGATAGCTCTGCTGGCTACACCTTC
.,.,TRBV4-3,TRBJ2-2,CASSQEYSEANTGELFF,TGCGCCAGCAGCCAAGAATATTCGGAAGCGAACACCGGGGAGCTGTTTTTT
few,.,TRBV28,TRBJ2-5,CASRKGGQETQYF,TGTGCCAGCAGGAAGGGGGGCCAAGAGACCCAGTACTTC
.,.,TRBV24-1,TRBJ2-3,CATSNPGADTQYF,TGTGCCACCAGTAACCCTGGCGCAGATACGCAGTATTTT
few,.,TRBV6-2/TRBV6-3,TRBJ1-4,CASSPVDEKLFF,TGTGCCAGCAGTCCAGTAGATGAAAAACTGTTTTTT
many,.,TRBV12-3/TRBV12-4,TRBJ1-2,CASSFGSYGYTF,TGTGCCAGCAGTTTTGGCAGCTATGGCTACACCTTC
many,.,TRBV9,TRBJ2-5,CASTVLGQPQETQYF,TGTGCCAGCACCGTGTTAGGACAACCACAAGAGACCCAGTACTTC
few,.,TRBV19,TRBJ2-5,CASSIVGSVETQYF,TGTGCCAGTAGTATCGTAGGTTCTGTGGAGACCCAGTACTTC
few,.,TRBV5-1,TRBJ1-3,CASSSGQTSGNTIYF,TGCGCCAGCAGCTCAGGACAGACCTCTGGAAACACCATATATTTT
few,.,TRBV7-2,TRBJ1-6,CASSLAGIARLLHF,TGTGCCAGCAGCTTAGCCGGGATTGCTAGACTTCTCCACTTT
many,.,TRBV7-2,TRBJ2-1,CASSLEREDEQFF,TGTGCCAGCAGCTTAGAGAGGGAGGATGAGCAGTTCTTC